The 25 T cell receptor beta chains given below trace back to one sample, sequenced in a study of OX40 agonist ivuxolimab in advanced cancers. Data came from immunoSEQ multiplex PCR; TCRdb stores just in-frame clones and leaves some out. The sample includes about 72,000 clones, 81% of them seen just once. The material sequenced was CD4+ or CD8+ T cells sorted from blood, taken in a trial of the OX40 agonist ivuxolimab. The receptors here all came from an adult with an advanced solid tumor such as melanoma, head and neck, liver or kidney cancer.

The V gene is TRBV4-3, the J gene TRBJ1-4; no reliable D call. The V end was cut by 0 bases, the J end by 8 bases, with 4 bases between. CDR3 length: 12 residues. Germline-derived CDR1 and CDR2 are LGHNA and YSLEER. The CDR3 region is CASSQDREKLFF. The CDR3 DNA sequence: TGCGCCAGCAGCCAAGACCGGGAAAAACTGTTTTTT.

The rearrangement uses TRBV11-3 and TRBJ2-7, with D maybe TRBD2 (6 bases). The V and J ends lost 6 bases and 5 bases respectively, with 17 bases between them. In germline, CDR1 is SGHNT, CDR2 YENEEA. The CDR3 is 14 amino acids. The DNA of the CDR3 is TGTGCCAGCAGTCTGGGGGGACCCGGCGACGAGCAGTACTTC. This gives the protein CASSLGGPGDEQYF.

This sequence joins TRBV7-8 and TRBJ2-2; D is ambiguous. Germline assignment: CDR1 SGHVS and CDR2 FQNEAQ. Deletions cut 5 bases from V and 1 base from J, with 5 bases between. The CDR3 is 13 amino acids. CDR3 amino acids: CASSTVNTGELFF. The CDR3 DNA sequence: TGTGCCAGCAGCACCGTGAACACCGGGGAGCTGTTTTTT.

V gene TRBV18 combines with J gene TRBJ2-3, with D hard to call. Trimming removed 6 bases from V and 0 bases from J, with 7 bases in between. The CDR3 sequence is 13 residues long. Per germline, CDR1 KGHSH and CDR2 LQKENI. The CDR3 is CASSITSTDTQYF. CDR3 DNA sequence: TGTGCCAGCTCGATCACAAGCACAGATACGCAGTATTTT.

The chain is built from TRBV27 and TRBJ2-1; D is uncertain. Trimming took 0 bases from V and 15 from J, leaving 12 bases between them. The V gene's germline CDR1 is MNHEY and CDR2 SMNVEV (reference sequence). The CDR3 contains 12 residues. This chain's CDR3 is CASSLSGAETFF. For the CDR3, the DNA is TGTGCCAGCAGTTTATCGGGCGCGGAGACGTTCTTC.

To note about this clone: Without the conserved terminal phenylalanine or tryptophan, this CDR3 likely stems from a read error. It is unclear where the CDR3 begins or ends on the DNA, so no DNA is shown, and the CDR3 is as TCRdb lists it. This chain links TRBV6-6 with TRBJ2-7. The CDR3 has 8 residues if both end residues are counted. CDR1 and CDR2 (germline): MNHNY, SVGAGI (reference sequence). The CDR3 here is CASSYGPT.

The rearrangement uses TRBV6-1 and TRBJ2-5; D is possibly TRBD1 or TRBD2 (6 bases each). CDR1 is MNHNS, CDR2 SASEGT, per germline. This CDR3 has 15 residues. Trimming took 3 bases from V and 1 from J, leaving 12 bases between them. CDR3 bases: TGTGCCAGCAGTGACTCCGGGGGCCCCCAAGAGACCCAGTACTTC. Its protein product is CASSDSGGPQETQYF.

V is TRBV5-4 and J is TRBJ2-7; D is perhaps TRBD1 or TRBD2 (7 bases each). V was clipped by 1 base and J by 7 bases, with 15 bases between them. This CDR3 spans 14 amino acids. Germline CDR1 reads SGHNT; CDR2 reads YYREEE (reference sequence). CDR3 sequence (DNA): TGTGCCAGCAGCTTGTGGCAGGGGGGGGGAGAGCAGTACTTC. This translates into CASSLWQGGGEQYF.

This clone is a singleton in its sample. The J gene is TRBJ2-1, the V gene TRBV6-5; TRBD2 agrees at 14 bases. V shed 5 bases, J shed 5 bases, and the junction held 2 bases outside the gene matches. Germline values: CDR1 MNHEY, CDR2 SVGAGI. This CDR3 is 15 amino acids long. CDR3 sequence reads: CASSGGLAGDNEQFF. CDR3 nucleotide sequence: TGTGCCAGCAGTGGGGGACTAGCGGGAGACAATGAGCAGTTCTTC.

Sample share makes this clone medium-sized. The gene calls are TRBV5-6 and TRBJ2-7; D is unresolved. Germline V gene data show CDR1 as SGHDT and CDR2 as YYEEEE. The CDR3 has 13 residues. V was cut by 0 bases and J by 7 bases, with 11 bases left in between. The CDR3 DNA sequence: TGTGCCAGCAGCTTGGGACAAGTACGAGAGCAGTACTTC. Encoded protein: CASSLGQVREQYF.

V gene TRBV5-6 combines with J gene TRBJ2-1; no reliable D call. Looked up from germline, CDR1 is SGHDT and CDR2 is YYEEEE. The CDR3 sequence is 12 residues long. Deletions cut 1 base from V and 8 bases from J, with 7 bases between. CDR3 DNA: TGTGCCAGCAGCTTGATTGGACATGAGCAGTTCTTC. Translation gives CASSLIGHEQFF.

The sample holds a few counts of this clone. The rearrangement joins TRBV5-1 to TRBJ2-7; D not resolved. With 4 bases removed from V and 6 bases from J, the gap between germline ends came to 14 bases. CDR1 is SGHRS, CDR2 YFSETQ, per germline. The CDR3 is made up of 13 amino acids. CDR3 in amino acids: CASSVEPRVEQYF. CDR3 coding DNA: TGCGCCAGCAGCGTGGAACCGCGCGTCGAGCAGTACTTC. Full variable domain (remainder filled in from reference TRBV5-1 and TRBJ2-7): KAGVTQTPRYLIKTRGQQVTLSCSPISGHRSVSWYQQTPGQGLQFLFEYFSETQRNKGNFPGRFSGRQFSNSRSEMNVSTLELGDSALYLCASSVEPRVEQYFGPGTRLTVT.

The chain is built from TRBV12-5 and TRBJ1-5; possibly TRBD1 for D (5 bases). Looked up from germline, CDR1 is LGHNT and CDR2 is FRNRAP. Trimming shortened V by 4 bases and J by 2 bases, and 6 bases separated the two germline ends. The CDR3 is made up of 13 amino acids. In nucleotides, the CDR3 is TGTGCTAGTGGTTGGGGCGGCAATCAGCCCCAGCATTTT. As protein: CASGWGGNQPQHF.

V and J are TRBV6-6 and TRBJ2-7; D is perhaps TRBD1 or TRBD2 (6 bases each). V dropped 6 bases and J dropped 0 bases, with 15 bases sitting between them. The germline gives CDR1 MNHNY, CDR2 SVGAGI (reference sequence). The CDR3 is 15 residues long. The CDR3 nucleotides are TGTGCCAGCAGAGGGGGGCTTGGAAGCTCCTACGAGCAGTACTTC. This gives the protein CASRGGLGSSYEQYF.

This clone has more than one count but fewer than ten. This rearrangement joins TRBV20-1 to TRBJ2-7; no firm D call. V dropped 3 bases and J dropped 6 bases, with 9 bases sitting between them. This CDR3 has 11 amino acids. Germline V gene data show CDR1 as DFQATT and CDR2 as SNEGSKA (reference sequence). The chain's CDR3 is CSASTASEQYF. Here the CDR3 DNA reads TGCAGTGCTAGCACTGCTAGCGAGCAGTACTTC.

This clone was seen a few times. The V and J genes are TRBV2 and TRBJ2-1; possible D gene TRBD1, 7 bases. V shed 6 bases and J shed 5 bases, with 20 bases lying between them. Germline V gene lookup returns CDR1 SNHLY and CDR2 FYNNEI. The CDR3 has 16 amino acids. CDR3 DNA sequence: TGTGCCAGCAGCGTAAGACAGGGAGGTGGGAACAATGAGCAGTTCTTC. As protein: CASSVRQGGGNNEQFF.

This clone was counted a few times. The rearrangement joins TRBV9 to TRBJ1-1; a possible D gene is TRBD1 (5 bases). The CDR3 covers 18 residues. Trimming stripped 4 bases from V and 5 bases from J, with 27 bases between. Germline values: CDR1 SGDLS, CDR2 YYNGEE. The CDR3 nucleotides are TGTGCCAGCAGCATAACTAGCACCTTTGGCGCGGGGGGGACTGAAGCTTTCTTT. The encoded protein is CASSITSTFGAGGTEAFF.

This clone was picked up a small number of times. The rearrangement links TRBV7-3 to TRBJ1-6; the D is unclear. Germline CDR1 reads SGHTA; CDR2 reads FQGTGA. The CDR3 contains 14 residues. V was pared by 3 bases and J by 6 bases, with 9 bases between. The CDR3 DNA reads TGTGCCAGCAGCTTCCAAGCAACTAATTCACCCCTCCACTTT. This codes for CASSFQATNSPLHF.

V usage is TRBV11-3 and J usage is TRBJ1-1; no definite D call. The CDR3 extends over 13 amino acids. Per the germline V gene, CDR1 is SGHNT and CDR2 is YENEEA. Deletions cut 1 base from V and 3 bases from J, with 6 bases between. The CDR3 DNA reads TGTGCCAGCAGCTTAGGCCAGCACACTGAAGCTTTCTTT. Translation: CASSLGQHTEAFF.

The chain carries TRBV5-1 and TRBJ1-4, with D perhaps TRBD1 (5 bases). V was trimmed by 2 bases and J by 4 bases, leaving 12 bases between them. The CDR3 runs to 15 residues. Germline assignment: CDR1 SGHRS and CDR2 YFSETQ. Here the CDR3 DNA reads TGCGCCAGCAGCTTTTTAGGGGTTGGTAATGAAAAACTGTTTTTT. Translated: CASSFLGVGNEKLFF.

V is TRBV5-6 and J is TRBJ2-7, with unresolved D. The CDR3 is 12 amino acids. Between the trimmed V and J ends, which lost 6 bases and 3 bases, there was a span of 10 bases. The germline V gene encodes CDR1 SGHDT and CDR2 YYEEEE. CDR3 in amino acids: CASIKSGYEQYF. The DNA for the CDR3 is TGTGCCAGCATCAAGTCAGGCTACGAGCAGTACTTC.

This chain links TRBV4-1 with TRBJ2-7; 8 positions match TRBD1. Trimming took 6 bases from V and 2 from J; bases not matched to a gene: 3. Germline lookup yields CDR1 MGHRA and CDR2 YSYEKL. The CDR3 is 13 residues long. Here the CDR3 reads CASSTGGTYEQYF. The CDR3 nucleotides read TGCGCCAGCAGTACAGGGGGGACCTACGAGCAGTACTTC.

The chain employs TRBV11-3 and TRBJ1-2, with 7 bases identical to TRBD1. The CDR3 is 14 amino acids. The trim removed 4 bases at V and 2 bases at J, leaving 4 bases unmatched. Looked up from germline, CDR1 is SGHNT and CDR2 is YENEEA. CDR3 sequence (DNA): TGTGCCAGCAGCTCCGGGACAGCAAACTATGGCTACACCTTC. Translated, it gives CASSSGTANYGYTF.

The chain employs TRBV11-3 and TRBJ1-6, with 7 bases lining up with TRBD1. The germline gives CDR1 SGHNT, CDR2 YENEEA. J gave up 0 bases and V 3 bases, and 5 bases lay outside the gene matches. The CDR3 extends over 17 amino acids. This CDR3 is CASSFTTGSSYNSPLHF. CDR3 coding DNA: TGTGCCAGCAGCTTCACGACAGGGAGCTCCTATAATTCACCCCTCCACTTT.

The rearrangement joins TRBV10-3 to TRBJ2-2; TRBD1 matches at 10 bases. Germline V gene data show CDR1 as ENHRY and CDR2 as SYGVKD. Losses at the gene ends were 6 bases for V and 5 bases for J; bases not matched to a gene: 3. The length of the CDR3 is 14 residues. The CDR3 coding sequence is TGTGCCATCAGACGACAGGGGGCGACCGGGGAGCTGTTTTTT. As protein: CAIRRQGATGELFF.